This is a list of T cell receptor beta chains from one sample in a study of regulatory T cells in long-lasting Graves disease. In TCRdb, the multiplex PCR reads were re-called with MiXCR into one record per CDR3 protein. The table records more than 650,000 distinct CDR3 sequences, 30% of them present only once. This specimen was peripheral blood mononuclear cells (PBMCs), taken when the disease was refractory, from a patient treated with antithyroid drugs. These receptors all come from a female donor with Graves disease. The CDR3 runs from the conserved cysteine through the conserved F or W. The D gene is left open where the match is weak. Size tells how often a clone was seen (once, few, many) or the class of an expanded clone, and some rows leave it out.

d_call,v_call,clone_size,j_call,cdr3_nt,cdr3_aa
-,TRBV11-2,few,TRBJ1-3,TGTGCCAGCAGCCCGACGAGGGTATTCTCTGGAAACACCATATATTTT,CASSPTRVFSGNTIYF
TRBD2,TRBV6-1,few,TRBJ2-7,TGTGCCAGCACTTTACGGGTTAGCGGGAGTATACCGGGGGAGCAGTACTTC,CASTLRVSGSIPGEQYF
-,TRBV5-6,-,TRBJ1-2,TGTGCCAGCAGCGGTTCGGCAGTAGACAGCGTTAACTATGGCTACACCTTC,CASSGSAVDSVNYGYTF
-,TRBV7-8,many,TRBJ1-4,TGTGCCAGCAGCTTAGAAGCGGGCACCAACATGGGAAAACTGTTTTTT,CASSLEAGTNMGKLFF
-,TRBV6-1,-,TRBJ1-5,TGTGCCAGCAGAAGGGGGGACACTATCAATCAGCCCCAGCATTTT,CASRRGDTINQPQHF
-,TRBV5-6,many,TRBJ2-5,TGTGCCAGCAGCTTGGAAGCTAGCCCCACCGTTGCGACCCAGTACTTC,CASSLEASPTVATQYF
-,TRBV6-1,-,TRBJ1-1,TGTACCAGCACCCTGTATTGGGGCAGCATGAACACTGAAGCTTTCTTT,CTSTLYWGSMNTEAFF
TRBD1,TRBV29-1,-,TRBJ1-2,TGCAGCGTTGAATACAGGGGGCGCTTTGGCTACACCTTC,CSVEYRGRFGYTF
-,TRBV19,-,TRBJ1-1,TGTGCCAGTAGTATAGCAGGGCCGGCTGAAGCTTTCTTT,CASSIAGPAEAFF
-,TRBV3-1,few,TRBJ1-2,TGTGCCAGCAGCCAAAAGAAGAACTATGGCTACACCTTC,CASSQKKNYGYTF
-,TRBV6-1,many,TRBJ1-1,TGTGCCAGCAGTGAAGTGTGGAATGTTGAAGCTTTCTTT,CASSEVWNVEAFF
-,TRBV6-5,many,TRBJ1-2,TGTGCCAGCAGTTACTCGTCCGGCACTAACTATGGCTACACCTTC,CASSYSSGTNYGYTF
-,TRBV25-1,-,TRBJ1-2,TGTGCCAGCAGTGAAAATTATGGCTGCACCTTC,CASSENYGCTF
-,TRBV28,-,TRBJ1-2,TGTGCCAGCAGTTACTCGGATTCAGCGGCATATGGCTACACCTTC,CASSYSDSAAYGYTF
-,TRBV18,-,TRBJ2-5,TGTGCCAGCTCACAAAAGGGGGAGACCCAGTACTTC,CASSQKGETQYF
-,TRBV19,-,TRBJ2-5,TGTGCCAGTAGTATAGGCGCAGGGGGGGAGGAGTACTTC,CASSIGAGGEEYF
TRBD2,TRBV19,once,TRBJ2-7,TGTGCCAGTAGTATCGGGCTAGCGGGAGCACCCGGCGAGCAGTACTTC,CASSIGLAGAPGEQYF
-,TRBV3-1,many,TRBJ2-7,TGTGCCAGCAGCCAAAACGTACCCACCTCAGAGCAGTACTTC,CASSQNVPTSEQYF
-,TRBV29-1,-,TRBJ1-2,TGCAGCGTTGAAGTCTGGGGCTATGGCTACACCTTC,CSVEVWGYGYTF
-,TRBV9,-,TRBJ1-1,TGTGCCAGCAGCGTAGGAGGACAAAGTACTGAAGCTTTCTTT,CASSVGGQSTEAFF
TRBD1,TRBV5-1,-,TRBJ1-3,TGCGCCAGCAGCTTGTTCCTGACAGGGAGGGGCTCTGGAAACACCATATATTTT,CASSLFLTGRGSGNTIYF
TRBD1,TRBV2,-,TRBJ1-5,TGTGCCAGCAGGGCCGGGACAGGACTGAATCAGCCCCAGCATTTT,CASRAGTGLNQPQHF